The 17 T cell receptor beta chains reported below all come from one sample, sequenced in a study of PD-1 blockade in classical Hodgkin lymphoma (dated by TCRdb to the early 2020s). Explained via the paper, the time point label denotes: cycle 2 day 1 (C2D1) of nivolumab. Relapse after autologous stem cell transplantation had occurred in all trial patients, and cohorts A, B and C were distinguished by prior brentuximab vedotin exposure. Receptor amplification or capture employed the immunoSEQ multiplex PCR assay. Entries here come from immuneACCESS through TCRdb and include only in-frame sequences with V and J called. Some clones fail to appear in such tables; in the studies checked, an unresolved V gene covers under half of the shortfall, and the cause of the remainder is unknown. The sample table contains some 150,000 clones; only one count was recorded for approximately 81% of them. The leading ten clones occupy roughly a tenth of the sample.

Specimen: peripheral blood mononuclear cells (PBMCs), collected before the second cycle of nivolumab. The receptor source for this set is a human donor with classical Hodgkin lymphoma.

The chain uses TRBV7-9 and TRBJ2-2; D not resolved. Per germline, CDR1 SEHNR and CDR2 FQNEAQ (reference sequence). The length of the CDR3 is 16 residues. With 5 bases removed from V and 1 base from J, the gap between germline ends came to 14 bases. The CDR3 loop reads CASSLPPRLNTGELFF. The CDR3 DNA reads TGTGCCAGCAGCCTCCCCCCCAGACTGAACACCGGGGAGCTGTTTTTT.

The chain recombines TRBV18 with TRBJ1-6; no firm D call. This CDR3 contains 14 residues. Germline values: CDR1 KGHSH, CDR2 LQKENI. Trimming left V 0 bases short and J 8 bases short, with 8 bases between. CDR3 sequence (DNA): TGTGCCAGCTCACCACCATCTGGTGATTCACCCCTCCACTTT. Protein product: CASSPPSGDSPLHF.

The chain uses TRBV18 and TRBJ1-1, with D possibly being TRBD1 (5 bases). The V gene's germline CDR1 is KGHSH and CDR2 LQKENI. The CDR3 has 19 amino acids. V lost 3 bases and J lost 1, with 24 bases in between. The CDR3 reads CASSPVPPRPGGTNTEAFF. CDR3 bases: TGTGCCAGCTCACCTGTTCCACCGAGGCCCGGGGGGACGAACACTGAAGCTTTCTTT.

V is TRBV25-1 and J is TRBJ2-7; the D is unclear. V was pared by 2 bases and J by 1 base, with 9 bases between. Germline CDR1 is MGHDK and CDR2 is SYGVNS. The CDR3 runs to 14 residues. The CDR3 is CASSEDGGSYEQYF. In DNA form, the CDR3 reads TGTGCCAGCAGTGAAGATGGCGGATCCTACGAGCAGTACTTC.

V and J are TRBV5-8 and TRBJ1-1; D is ambiguous. Germline CDR1 and CDR2: SGHTS and YDEGEE. Trimming left V 3 bases short and J 1 base short, with 7 bases between. The CDR3 consists of 13 residues. The CDR3 DNA is TGTGCCAGCAGCTGGGGAAGGAACACTGAAGCTTTCTTT. As protein: CASSWGRNTEAFF.

The DNA for the CDR3 is TGTGCCAGCAGCCCCCCCCCGAACACTGAAGCTTTCTTT. Protein product: CASSPPPNTEAFF. The chain has TRBV9 and TRBJ1-1; D unresolved. Trimming cost V 4 bases and J 1 base, with 8 bases left between them. Germline loops: CDR1 SGDLS, CDR2 YYNGEE. The CDR3 sequence is 13 residues long.

This chain links TRBV6-5 with TRBJ1-1, with 7 positions matching TRBD1. Unmatched junction bases numbered 13, after V lost 7 bases and J lost 5 bases. The CDR3 spans 15 residues. Germline V CDR1 and CDR2: MNHEY, SVGAGI. The CDR3 DNA is TGTGCCAGCACGATCCAGGGGGGGGCGCGGACTGAAGCTTTCTTT. It yields the protein CASTIQGGARTEAFF.

The CDR3 sequence: CASSQGLQYTGELFF. The CDR3 bases are TGTGCCAGCAGCCAGGGACTACAATACACCGGGGAGCTGTTTTTT. The chain links TRBV7-3 to TRBJ2-2; TRBD2 matches 7 bases. The trim removed 5 bases at V and 3 bases at J, leaving 6 bases unmatched. Germline V gives CDR1 SGHTA, CDR2 FQGTGA. This CDR3 has 15 residues.

This clone was observed a handful of times. The gene calls are TRBV19 and TRBJ2-2; D is tentatively TRBD1 or TRBD2 (5 bases each). The CDR3 is 15 residues long. Germline loops: CDR1 LNHDA, CDR2 SQIVND (reference sequence). V dropped 5 bases and J dropped 1 base, with 11 bases sitting between them. CDR3 nucleotides: TGTGCCAGTAGTCTCCGGGACGGGAACACCGGGGAGCTGTTTTTT. This sequence encodes CASSLRDGNTGELFF.

The chain recombines TRBV6-6 with TRBJ1-3; a possible D gene is TRBD1 (5 bases). Trimming pared 4 bases from V and 1 base from J, leaving 8 bases between. The germline V gene encodes CDR1 MNHNY and CDR2 SVGAGI (reference sequence). This CDR3 spans 14 amino acids. The CDR3 sequence is CASSLGASGNTIYF. The CDR3 DNA follows: TGTGCCAGCAGTTTAGGGGCATCTGGAAACACCATATATTTT.

This chain connects TRBV6-1 to TRBJ1-1; D is ambiguous. Germline V gives CDR1 MNHNS, CDR2 SASEGT. Trimming cost V 5 bases and J 1 base, with 11 bases left between them. The CDR3 spans 14 residues. The CDR3 protein is CASSPYDTNTEAFF. CDR3 DNA sequence: TGTGCCAGCAGTCCTTATGACACGAACACTGAAGCTTTCTTT.

The chain carries TRBV7-6 and TRBJ2-7; perhaps TRBD1 as D (6 bases). Trimming cost V 3 bases and J 2 bases, with 11 bases left between them. CDR3 length: 14 amino acids. CDR1 and CDR2 (germline): SGHVS, FNYEAQ. The CDR3 nucleotides read TGTGCCAGCAGCTTGTCTCAGGGGACCTACGAGCAGTACTTC. Protein: CASSLSQGTYEQYF. The full variable domain, rest sourced from reference TRBV7-6 and TRBJ2-7, is GAGVSQSPRYKVTKRGQDVALRCDPISGHVSLYWYRQALGQGPEFLTYFNYEAQQDKSGLPNDRFSAERPEGSISTLTIQRTEQRDSAMYRCASSLSQGTYEQYFGPGTRLTVT.

The V gene is TRBV7-9, the J gene TRBJ2-7; 12 bases are shared with TRBD2. This CDR3 spans 14 amino acids. V lost 5 bases to trimming and J lost 4 bases; unmatched junction nucleotides: 3. The germline V gene has CDR1 SEHNR and CDR2 FQNEAQ (reference sequence). The CDR3 DNA reads TGTGCCAGCAGCAAGACTAGCGGGGGTTACGAGCAGTACTTC. Residues: CASSKTSGGYEQYF.

This chain uses TRBV6-5 with TRBJ2-7; 10 bases are a match to TRBD1. The CDR3 contains 14 residues. V was clipped by 8 bases and J by 5 bases; unmatched bases: 9. Germline CDR1 and CDR2: MNHEY and SVGAGI. The DNA for the CDR3 is TGTGCCAGCCGCCGGACAGGGGGAGTCGACGAGCAGTACTTC. Translation: CASRRTGGVDEQYF.

The gene calls are TRBV7-9 and TRBJ1-1; TRBD1 agrees at 7 bases. Trimming took 4 bases from V and 5 from J; bases not matched to a gene: 4. CDR1 is SEHNR, CDR2 FQNEAQ, per germline (reference sequence). The CDR3 totals 13 residues. The CDR3 loop reads CASSSTGETEAFF. The DNA for the CDR3 is TGTGCCAGCAGCTCTACAGGGGAAACTGAAGCTTTCTTT.

V gene TRBV6-5 combines with J gene TRBJ2-2; D may be TRBD2 (5 bases). In germline, CDR1 is MNHEY, CDR2 SVGAGI. V was clipped by 5 bases and J by 2 bases, with 12 bases between them. CDR3 length: 15 amino acids. The CDR3 loop is CASSPISGNTGELFF. CDR3 DNA: TGTGCCAGCAGTCCCATCAGCGGTAACACCGGGGAGCTGTTTTTT.

The chain uses TRBV19 and TRBJ2-2, with 7 bases identical to TRBD1. Germline-derived CDR1 and CDR2 are LNHDA and SQIVND (reference sequence). Trimming removed 7 bases from V and 2 bases from J; junction bases left unmatched: 4. The CDR3 is made up of 14 amino acids. The CDR3 sequence: CASKGAYNTGELFF. CDR3 in DNA: TGTGCCAGTAAGGGGGCGTACAACACCGGGGAGCTGTTTTTT.